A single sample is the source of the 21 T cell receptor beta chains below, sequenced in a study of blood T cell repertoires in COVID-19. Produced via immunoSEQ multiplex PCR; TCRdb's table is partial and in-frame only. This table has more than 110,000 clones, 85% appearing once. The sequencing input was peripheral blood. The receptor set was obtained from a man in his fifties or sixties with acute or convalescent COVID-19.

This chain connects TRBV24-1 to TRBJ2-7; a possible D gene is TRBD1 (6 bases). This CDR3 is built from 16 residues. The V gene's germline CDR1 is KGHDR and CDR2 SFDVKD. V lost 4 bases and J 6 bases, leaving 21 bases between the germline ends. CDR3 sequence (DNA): TGTGCCACCAGTGAACAGGGATCGGATCTTGGCCGCGAGCAGTACTTC. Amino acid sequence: CATSEQGSDLGREQYF.

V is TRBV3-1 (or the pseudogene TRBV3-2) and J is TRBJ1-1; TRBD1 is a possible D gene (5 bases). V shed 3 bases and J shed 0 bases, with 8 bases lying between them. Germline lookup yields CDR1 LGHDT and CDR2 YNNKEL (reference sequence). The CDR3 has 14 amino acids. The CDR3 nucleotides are TGTGCCAGCAGCCACAGGGCGTTGAACACTGAAGCTTTCTTT. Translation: CASSHRALNTEAFF.

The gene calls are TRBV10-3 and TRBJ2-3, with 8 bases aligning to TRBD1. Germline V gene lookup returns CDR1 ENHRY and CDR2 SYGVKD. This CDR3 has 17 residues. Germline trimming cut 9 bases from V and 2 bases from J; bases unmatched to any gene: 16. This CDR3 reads CAISTPRDRQSTDTQYF. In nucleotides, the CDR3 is TGTGCCATTAGCACTCCACGGGACAGGCAATCCACAGATACGCAGTATTTT.

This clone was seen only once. CDR3 region: CASSLTGTSGVSEDEQFF. The DNA of the CDR3 is TGTGCCAGCAGCTTGACCGGGACTAGCGGGGTCTCCGAGGATGAGCAGTTCTTC. This chain links TRBV7-3 with TRBJ2-1, with 13 bases aligning to TRBD2. Per germline, CDR1 SGHTA and CDR2 FQGTGA. Trimming took 3 bases from V and 8 from J; bases not matched to a gene: 13. CDR3 size: 18 residues.

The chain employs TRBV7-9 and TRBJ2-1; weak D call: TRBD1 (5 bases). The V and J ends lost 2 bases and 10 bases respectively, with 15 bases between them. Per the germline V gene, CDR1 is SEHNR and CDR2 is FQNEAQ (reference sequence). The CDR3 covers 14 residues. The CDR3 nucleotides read TGTGCCAGCAGCTTACCCATCGACAGAGCCGAGCAGTTCTTC. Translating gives CASSLPIDRAEQFF. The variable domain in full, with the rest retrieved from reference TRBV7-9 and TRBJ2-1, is DTGVSQNPRHKITKRGQNVTFRCDPISEHNRLYWYRQTLGQGPEFLTYFQNEAQLEKSRLLSDRFSAERPKGSFSTLEIQRTEQGDSAMYLCASSLPIDRAEQFFGPGTRLTVL.

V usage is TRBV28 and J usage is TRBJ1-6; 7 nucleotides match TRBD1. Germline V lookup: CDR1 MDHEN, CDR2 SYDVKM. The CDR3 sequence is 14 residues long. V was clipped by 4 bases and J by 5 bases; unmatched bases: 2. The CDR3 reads CASSSGTDNSPLHF. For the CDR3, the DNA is TGTGCCAGCAGTTCCGGGACAGATAATTCACCCCTCCACTTT.

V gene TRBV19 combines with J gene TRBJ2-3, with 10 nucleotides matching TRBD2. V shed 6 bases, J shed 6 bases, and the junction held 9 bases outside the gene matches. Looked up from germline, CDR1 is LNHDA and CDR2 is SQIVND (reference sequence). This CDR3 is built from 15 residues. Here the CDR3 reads CASSSTSGIGDTQYF. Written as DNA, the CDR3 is TGTGCCAGTAGCAGCACTAGCGGGATCGGGGATACGCAGTATTTT.

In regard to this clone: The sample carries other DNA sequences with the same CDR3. The CDR3 coding sequence is TGTGCCAGCAGTTCGGGACAGGGGGTATACGAGCAGTACTTC. Protein: CASSSGQGVYEQYF. The V gene is TRBV6-5, the J gene TRBJ2-7, with 11 bases identical to TRBD1. The V and J ends lost 4 bases and 4 bases, in that order; junction bases with no gene match: 3. Germline V gives CDR1 MNHEY, CDR2 SVGAGI. CDR3 length: 14 residues.

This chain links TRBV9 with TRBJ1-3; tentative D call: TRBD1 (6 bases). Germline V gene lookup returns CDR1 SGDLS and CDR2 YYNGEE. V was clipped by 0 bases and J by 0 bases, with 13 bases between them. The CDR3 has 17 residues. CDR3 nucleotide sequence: TGTGCCAGCAGCGTAGGATCACAGGGAAACTCTGGAAACACCATATATTTT. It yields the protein CASSVGSQGNSGNTIYF.

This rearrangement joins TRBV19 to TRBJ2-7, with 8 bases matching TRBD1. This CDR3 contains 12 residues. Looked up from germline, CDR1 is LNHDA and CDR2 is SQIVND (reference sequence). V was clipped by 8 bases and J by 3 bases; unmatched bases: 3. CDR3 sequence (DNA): TGTGCCAGTGGACAGGGCTACTACGAGCAGTACTTC. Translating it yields CASGQGYYEQYF.

This CDR3 is CASSIASGNQPQHF. In DNA, the CDR3 is TGTGCCAGTAGTATAGCGTCAGGGAATCAGCCCCAGCATTTT. The rearrangement links TRBV19 to TRBJ1-5; possible D gene TRBD1, 5 bases. The V gene lost 1 base and the J gene lost 4 bases, with 8 bases spanning the gap. The CDR3 runs 14 residues. Looked up from germline, CDR1 is LNHDA and CDR2 is SQIVND (reference sequence). Full variable domain (rest looked up from reference TRBV19 and TRBJ1-5): DGGITQSPKYLFRKEGQNVTLSCEQNLNHDAMYWYRQDPGQGLRLIYYSQIVNDFQKGDIAEGYSVSREKKESFPLTVTSAQKNPTAFYLCASSIASGNQPQHFGDGTRLSIL.

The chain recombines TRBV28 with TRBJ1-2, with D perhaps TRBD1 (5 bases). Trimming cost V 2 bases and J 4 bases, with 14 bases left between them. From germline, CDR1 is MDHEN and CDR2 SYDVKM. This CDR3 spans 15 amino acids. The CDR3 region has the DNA TGTGCCAGCAGTTTAGCGCAAAGGGGCCCCTATGGCTACACCTTC. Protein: CASSLAQRGPYGYTF.

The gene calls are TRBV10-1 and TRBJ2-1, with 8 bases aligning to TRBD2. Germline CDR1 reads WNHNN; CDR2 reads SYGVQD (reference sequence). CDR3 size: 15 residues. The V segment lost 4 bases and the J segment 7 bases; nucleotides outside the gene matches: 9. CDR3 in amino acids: CASSGPGGLKNEQFF. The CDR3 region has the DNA TGCGCCAGCAGTGGTCCGGGAGGGTTAAAGAATGAGCAGTTCTTC.

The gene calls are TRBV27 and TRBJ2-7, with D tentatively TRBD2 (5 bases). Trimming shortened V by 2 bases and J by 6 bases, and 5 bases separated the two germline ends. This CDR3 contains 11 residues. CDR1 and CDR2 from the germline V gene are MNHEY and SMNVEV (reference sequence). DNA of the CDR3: TGTGCCAGCAGTTTAGGAGGCGAGCAGTACTTC. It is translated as CASSLGGEQYF.

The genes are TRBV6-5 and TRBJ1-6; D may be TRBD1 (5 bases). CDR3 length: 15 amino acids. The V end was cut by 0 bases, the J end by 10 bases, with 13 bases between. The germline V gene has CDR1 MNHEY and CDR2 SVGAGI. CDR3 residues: CASSYSPGPGSPLHF. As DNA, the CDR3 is TGTGCCAGCAGTTACTCACCAGGGCCAGGATCACCCCTCCACTTT.

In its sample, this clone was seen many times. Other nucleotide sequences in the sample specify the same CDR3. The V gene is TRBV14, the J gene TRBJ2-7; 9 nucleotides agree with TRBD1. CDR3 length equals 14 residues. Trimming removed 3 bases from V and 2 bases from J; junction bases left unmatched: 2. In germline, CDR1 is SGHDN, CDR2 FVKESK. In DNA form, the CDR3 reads TGTGCCAGCAGCCAGGGACAGGGCCCCTACGAGCAGTACTTC. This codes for CASSQGQGPYEQYF.

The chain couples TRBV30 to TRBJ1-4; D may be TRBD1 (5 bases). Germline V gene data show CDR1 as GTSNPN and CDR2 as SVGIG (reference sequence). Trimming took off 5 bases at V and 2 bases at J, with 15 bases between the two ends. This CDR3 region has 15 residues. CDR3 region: CAWYSHGGTNEKLFF. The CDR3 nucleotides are TGTGCCTGGTATTCCCACGGGGGGACTAATGAAAAACTGTTTTTT. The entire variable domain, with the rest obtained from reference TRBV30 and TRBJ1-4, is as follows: SQTIHQWPATLVQPVGSPLSLECTVEGTSNPNLYWYRQAAGRGLQLLFYSVGIGQISSEVPQNLSASRPQDRQFILSSKKLLLSDSGFYLCAWYSHGGTNEKLFFGSGTQLSVL.

The CDR3 DNA sequence: TGCGCCAGCAGCCAAGATCGTGGGACAGGGACCGTCTACGAGCAGTACTTC. It yields the protein CASSQDRGTGTVYEQYF. The chain carries TRBV4-1 and TRBJ2-7; 9 bases map to TRBD1. The V gene's germline CDR1 is MGHRA and CDR2 YSYEKL. This CDR3 has 17 amino acids. V lost 0 bases to trimming and J lost 3 bases; unmatched junction nucleotides: 9.

In nucleotides, the CDR3 is TGTGCCAGCAGCCAACAGGGTAGGGCTTCGGACACCATATATTTT. Encoded protein: CASSQQGRASDTIYF. The V call is TRBV3-1 (or the pseudogene TRBV3-2), the J call TRBJ1-3; TRBD1 might be the D (5 bases). Germline CDR1 and CDR2: LGHDT and YNNKEL (reference sequence). The CDR3 covers 15 residues. V lost 2 bases, J lost 8 bases, and 16 bases lay in between.

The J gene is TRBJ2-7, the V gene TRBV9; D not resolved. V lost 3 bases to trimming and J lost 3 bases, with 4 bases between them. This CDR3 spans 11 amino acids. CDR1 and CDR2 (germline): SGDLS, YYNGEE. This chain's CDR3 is CASSDHYEQYF. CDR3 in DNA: TGTGCCAGCAGCGATCACTACGAGCAGTACTTC.

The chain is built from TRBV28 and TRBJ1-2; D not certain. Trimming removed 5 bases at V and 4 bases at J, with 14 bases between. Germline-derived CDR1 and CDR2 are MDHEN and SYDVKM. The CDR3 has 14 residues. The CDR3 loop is CASSPSRRTYGYTF. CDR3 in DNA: TGTGCCAGCAGTCCGTCCCGGAGGACCTATGGCTACACCTTC.